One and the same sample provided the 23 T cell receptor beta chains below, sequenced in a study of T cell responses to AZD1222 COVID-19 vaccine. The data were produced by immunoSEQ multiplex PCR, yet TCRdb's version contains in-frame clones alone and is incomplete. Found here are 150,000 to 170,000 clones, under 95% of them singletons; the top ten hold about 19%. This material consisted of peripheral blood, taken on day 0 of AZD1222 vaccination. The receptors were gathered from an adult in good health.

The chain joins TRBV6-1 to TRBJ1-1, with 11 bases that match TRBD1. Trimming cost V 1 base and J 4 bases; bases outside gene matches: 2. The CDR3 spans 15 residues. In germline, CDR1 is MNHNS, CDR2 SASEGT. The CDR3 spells CASSEEGTGGTEAFF. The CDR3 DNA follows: TGTGCCAGCAGTGAAGAAGGGACAGGGGGCACTGAAGCTTTCTTT.

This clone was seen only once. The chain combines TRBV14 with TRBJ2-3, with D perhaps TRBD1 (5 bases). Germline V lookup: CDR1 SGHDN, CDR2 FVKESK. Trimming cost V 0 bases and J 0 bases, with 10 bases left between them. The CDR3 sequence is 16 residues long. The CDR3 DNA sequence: TGTGCCAGCAGCCAAGATGGGGCCATAAGCACAGATACGCAGTATTTT. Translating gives CASSQDGAISTDTQYF.

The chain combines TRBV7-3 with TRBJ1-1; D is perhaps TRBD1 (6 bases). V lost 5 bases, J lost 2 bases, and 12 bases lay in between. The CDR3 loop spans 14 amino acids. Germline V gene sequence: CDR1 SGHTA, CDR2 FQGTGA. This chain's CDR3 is CASSQDSRNTEAFF. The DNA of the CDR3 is TGTGCCAGCAGCCAGGACAGCAGAAACACTGAAGCTTTCTTT.

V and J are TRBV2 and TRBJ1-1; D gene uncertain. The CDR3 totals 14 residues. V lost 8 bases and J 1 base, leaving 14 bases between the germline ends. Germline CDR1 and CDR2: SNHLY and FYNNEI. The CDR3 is CASGGRRTNTEAFF. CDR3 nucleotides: TGTGCCAGCGGAGGAAGACGGACGAACACTGAAGCTTTCTTT.

CDR3 loop: CSASAGGLGGLAAYEQYF. CDR3 nucleotides: TGCAGTGCTAGTGCCGGGGGACTTGGGGGCCTAGCGGCTTACGAGCAGTACTTC. The chain employs TRBV20-1 and TRBJ2-7, with TRBD2 as a possible D gene (7 bases). Trimming pared 3 bases from V and 4 bases from J, leaving 28 bases between. Per germline, CDR1 DFQATT and CDR2 SNEGSKA (reference sequence). This CDR3 contains 18 residues.

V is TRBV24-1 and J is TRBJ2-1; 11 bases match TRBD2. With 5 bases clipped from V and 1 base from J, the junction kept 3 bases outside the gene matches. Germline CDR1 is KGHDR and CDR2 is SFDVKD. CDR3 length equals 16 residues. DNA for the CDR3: TGTGCCACCAGTGGACCTAGCGGGGGGTCCTACAATGAGCAGTTCTTC. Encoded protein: CATSGPSGGSYNEQFF.

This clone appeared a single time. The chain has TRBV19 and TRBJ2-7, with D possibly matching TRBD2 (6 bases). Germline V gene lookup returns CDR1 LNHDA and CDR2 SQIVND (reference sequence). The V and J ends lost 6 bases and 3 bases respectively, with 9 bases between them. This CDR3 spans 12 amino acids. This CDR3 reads CASSGSYYEQYF. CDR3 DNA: TGTGCCAGTAGCGGGAGCTACTACGAGCAGTACTTC.

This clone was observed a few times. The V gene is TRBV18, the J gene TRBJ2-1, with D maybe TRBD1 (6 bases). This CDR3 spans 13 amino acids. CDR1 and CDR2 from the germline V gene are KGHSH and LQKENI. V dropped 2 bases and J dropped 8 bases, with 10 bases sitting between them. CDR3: CASSPLGADEQFF. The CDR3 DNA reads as TGTGCCAGCTCACCATTGGGGGCTGATGAGCAGTTCTTC.

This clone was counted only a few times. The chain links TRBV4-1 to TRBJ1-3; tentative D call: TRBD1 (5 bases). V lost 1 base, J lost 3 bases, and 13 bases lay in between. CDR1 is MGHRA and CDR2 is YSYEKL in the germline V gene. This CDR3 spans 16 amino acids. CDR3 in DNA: TGCGCCAGCAGCCAAGGGTGGGGGACGGGTGGAAACACCATATATTTT. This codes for CASSQGWGTGGNTIYF.

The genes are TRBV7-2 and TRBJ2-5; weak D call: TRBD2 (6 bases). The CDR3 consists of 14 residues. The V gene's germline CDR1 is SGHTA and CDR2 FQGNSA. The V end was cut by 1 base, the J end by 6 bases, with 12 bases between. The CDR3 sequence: CASSLGGVRKTQYF. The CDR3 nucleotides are TGTGCCAGCAGCTTAGGGGGGGTACGGAAGACCCAGTACTTC.

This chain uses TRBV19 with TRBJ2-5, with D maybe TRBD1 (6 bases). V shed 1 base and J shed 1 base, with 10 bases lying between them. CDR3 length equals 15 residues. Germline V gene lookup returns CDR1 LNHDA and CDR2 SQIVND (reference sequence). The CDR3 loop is CASSIGRTVQETQYF. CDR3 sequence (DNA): TGTGCCAGTAGTATAGGTCGGACAGTCCAAGAGACCCAGTACTTC.

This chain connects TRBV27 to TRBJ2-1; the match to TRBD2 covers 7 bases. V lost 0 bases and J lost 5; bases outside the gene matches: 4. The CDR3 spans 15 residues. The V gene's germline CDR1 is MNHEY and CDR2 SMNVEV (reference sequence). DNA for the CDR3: TGTGCCAGCAGTTTATCGTGGGAGGGGAACAATGAGCAGTTCTTC. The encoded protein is CASSLSWEGNNEQFF.

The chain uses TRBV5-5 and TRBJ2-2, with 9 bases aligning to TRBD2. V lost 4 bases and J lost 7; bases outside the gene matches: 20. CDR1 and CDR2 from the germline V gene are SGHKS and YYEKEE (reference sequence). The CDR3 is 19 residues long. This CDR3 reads CASSPAPPPALAGSGELFF. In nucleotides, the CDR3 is TGTGCCAGCAGCCCCGCACCCCCTCCTGCCCTAGCGGGGAGCGGGGAGCTGTTTTTT.

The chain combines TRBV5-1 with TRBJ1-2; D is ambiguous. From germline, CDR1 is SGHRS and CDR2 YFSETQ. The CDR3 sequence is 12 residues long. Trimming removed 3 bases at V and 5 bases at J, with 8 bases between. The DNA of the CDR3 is TGCGCCAGCAGCTCAGAATTATATGGCTACACCTTC. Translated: CASSSELYGYTF.

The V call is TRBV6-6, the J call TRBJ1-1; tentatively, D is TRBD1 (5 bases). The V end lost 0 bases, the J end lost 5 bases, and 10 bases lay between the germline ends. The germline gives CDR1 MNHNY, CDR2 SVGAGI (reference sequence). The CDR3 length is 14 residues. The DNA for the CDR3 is TGTGCCAGCAGTTACTCTCGCAGGGTAACTGAAGCTTTCTTT. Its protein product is CASSYSRRVTEAFF.

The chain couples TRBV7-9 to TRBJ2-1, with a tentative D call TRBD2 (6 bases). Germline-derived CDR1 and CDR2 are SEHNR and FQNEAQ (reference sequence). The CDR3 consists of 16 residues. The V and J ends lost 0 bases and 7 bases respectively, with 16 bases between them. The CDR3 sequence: CASSLALREGRNEQFF. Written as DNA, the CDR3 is TGTGCCAGCAGCTTAGCGCTAAGGGAAGGGAGGAATGAGCAGTTCTTC.

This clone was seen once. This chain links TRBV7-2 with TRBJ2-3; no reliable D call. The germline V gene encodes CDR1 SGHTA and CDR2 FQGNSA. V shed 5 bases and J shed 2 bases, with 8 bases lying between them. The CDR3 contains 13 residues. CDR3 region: CASSLGFTDTQYF. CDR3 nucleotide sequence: TGTGCCAGCAGCCTGGGATTCACAGATACGCAGTATTTT.

The CDR3 nucleotides are TGTGCCAGCCGACAGACCAGGGTGAACACCATATATTTT. It is translated as CASRQTRVNTIYF. The V gene is TRBV28, the J gene TRBJ1-3; TRBD1 might be the D (5 bases). The length of the CDR3 is 13 residues. Trimming shortened V by 8 bases and J by 7 bases, and 15 bases separated the two germline ends. From germline, CDR1 is MDHEN and CDR2 SYDVKM. Drawing the rest from reference TRBV28 and TRBJ1-3, the complete variable domain is DVKVTQSSRYLVKRTGEKVFLECVQDMDHENMFWYRQDPGLGLRLIYFSYDVKMKEKGDIPEGYSVSREKKERFSLILESASTNQTSMYLCASRQTRVNTIYFGEGSWLTVV.

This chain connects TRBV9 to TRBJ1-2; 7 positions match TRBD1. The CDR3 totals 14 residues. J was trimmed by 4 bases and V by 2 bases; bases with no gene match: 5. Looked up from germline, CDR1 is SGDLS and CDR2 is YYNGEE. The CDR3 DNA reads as TGTGCCAGCAGCGTCGGGACAGAGACCTATGGCTACACCTTC. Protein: CASSVGTETYGYTF. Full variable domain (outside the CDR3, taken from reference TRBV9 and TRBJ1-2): DSGVTQTPKHLITATGQRVTLRCSPRSGDLSVYWYQQSLDQGLQFLIQYYNGEERAKGNILERFSAQQFPDLHSELNLSSLELGDSALYFCASSVGTETYGYTFGSGTRLTVV.

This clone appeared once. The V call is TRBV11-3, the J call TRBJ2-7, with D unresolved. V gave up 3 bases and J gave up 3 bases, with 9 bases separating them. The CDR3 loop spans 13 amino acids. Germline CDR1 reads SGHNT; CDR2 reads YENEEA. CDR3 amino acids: CASSFESSYEQYF. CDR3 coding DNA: TGTGCCAGCAGCTTCGAGTCAAGCTACGAGCAGTACTTC.

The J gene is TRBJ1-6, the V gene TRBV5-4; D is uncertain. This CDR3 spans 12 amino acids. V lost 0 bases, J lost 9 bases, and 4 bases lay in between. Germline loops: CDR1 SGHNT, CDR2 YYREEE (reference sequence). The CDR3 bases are TGTGCCAGCAGCTTGGGTAGTTCACCCCTCCACTTT. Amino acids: CASSLGSSPLHF. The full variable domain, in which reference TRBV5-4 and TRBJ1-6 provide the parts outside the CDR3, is ETGVTQSPTHLIKTRGQQVTLRCSSQSGHNTVSWYQQALGQGPQFIFQYYREEENGRGNFPPRFSGLQFPNYSSELNVNALELDDSALYLCASSLGSSPLHFGNGTRLTVT.

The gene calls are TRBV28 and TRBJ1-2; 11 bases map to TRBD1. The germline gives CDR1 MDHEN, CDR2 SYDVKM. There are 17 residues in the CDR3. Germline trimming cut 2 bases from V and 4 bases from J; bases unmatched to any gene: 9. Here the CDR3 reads CASSLPGQGARVYGYTF. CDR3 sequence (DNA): TGTGCCAGCAGTTTACCCGGACAGGGGGCGAGGGTCTATGGCTACACCTTC.

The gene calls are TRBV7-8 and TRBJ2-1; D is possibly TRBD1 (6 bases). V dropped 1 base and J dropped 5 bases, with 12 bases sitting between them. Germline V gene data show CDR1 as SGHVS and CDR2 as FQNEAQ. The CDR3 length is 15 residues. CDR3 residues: CASSLVVGAHNEQFF. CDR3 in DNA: TGTGCCAGCAGCTTAGTTGTGGGGGCGCACAATGAGCAGTTCTTC. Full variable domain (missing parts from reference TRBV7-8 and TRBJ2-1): GAGVSQSPRYKVAKRGQDVALRCDPISGHVSLFWYQQALGQGPEFLTYFQNEAQLDKSGLPSDRFFAERPEGSVSTLKIQRTQQEDSAVYLCASSLVVGAHNEQFFGPGTRLTVL.